Described below is a single T cell receptor (beta chain) sequence and its context. As yet, its antigen is unknown. This sample was taken from a study of T cell responses to AZD1222 COVID-19 vaccine. Study findings and constraints: There were vaccine-associated CD4 TCRs across spike, dominant at 160-218 and 743-854. Scientists sampled the repertoires only once the peak T cell response had passed. Donor demographics were predominantly white British with a female majority; clonal diversity may be underestimated. Two AZD1222 doses significantly raised spike-specific TCR breadth and depth over controls.

The germline V gene encodes CDR1 MDHEN and CDR2 SYDVKM. This CDR3 contains 13 residues. V gave up 3 bases and J gave up 6 bases, with 11 bases separating them. Only in-frame clones appear in the TCRdb table, and some are missing; sequencing was by immunoSEQ multiplex PCR. The sample lists 150,000 to 200,000 clones, 91% seen once, with approximately 1.2% in the top ten. J is TRBJ1-1 and V is TRBV28; D is perhaps TRBD1 (5 bases). Source: peripheral blood, taken 28 days after the second AZD1222 dose. This receptor was identified in an adult who received the AZD1222 COVID-19 vaccine. DNA of the CDR3: TGTGCCAGCAGTTTGAGGGGCCGGTCTGAAGCTTTCTTT. It codes for CASSLRGRSEAFF.